The text below deals with one T cell receptor (beta chain). This sample is drawn from a study of blood T cell repertoires in COVID-19. Method: immunoSEQ multiplex PCR; TCRdb's copy keeps in-frame clones and lacks some. Counted here are about 200,000 clones, around 80% occurring once; the ten biggest clones make up 6.5% to 9%. Those enrolled, adults aged 18 to 89 years, came from around 25 US areas. Cohort assignment relied on participant-reported clinical history. The source is a woman in her thirties or forties with acute COVID-19. The material sequenced was PBMCs or T cells enriched from blood (not recorded which).

Here the CDR3 reads CASSSWDREAGYTF. The CDR3, as DNA: TGTGCCAGCAGTTCATGGGACAGGGAAGCTGGCTACACCTTC. This chain joins TRBV27 and TRBJ1-2, with TRBD1 identical over 9 bases. Trimming removed 4 bases from V and 7 bases from J; junction bases left unmatched: 7. The CDR3 is 14 residues long. The V gene's germline CDR1 is MNHEY and CDR2 SMNVEV (reference sequence).